This record concerns one T cell receptor beta chain sequence. The data are from a study of blood T cell repertoires in COVID-19. J was trimmed by 6 bases and V by 5 bases; bases with no gene match: 13. The CDR3 sequence is 17 residues long. Germline CDR1 and CDR2: SEHNR and FQNEAQ (reference sequence). Method: immunoSEQ multiplex PCR; TCRdb's copy keeps in-frame clones and lacks some. The sample has roughly 150,000 clones, approximately 80% seen once. Sequenced material: peripheral blood. V usage is TRBV7-9 and J usage is TRBJ1-2; 12 bases are shared with TRBD1. This TCR was recovered from an elderly woman with acute or convalescent COVID-19. This CDR3 reads CASSPAGTGGAGDGYTF. The CDR3 region has the DNA TGTGCCAGCAGCCCCGCCGGGACAGGGGGCGCAGGGGATGGCTACACCTTC.